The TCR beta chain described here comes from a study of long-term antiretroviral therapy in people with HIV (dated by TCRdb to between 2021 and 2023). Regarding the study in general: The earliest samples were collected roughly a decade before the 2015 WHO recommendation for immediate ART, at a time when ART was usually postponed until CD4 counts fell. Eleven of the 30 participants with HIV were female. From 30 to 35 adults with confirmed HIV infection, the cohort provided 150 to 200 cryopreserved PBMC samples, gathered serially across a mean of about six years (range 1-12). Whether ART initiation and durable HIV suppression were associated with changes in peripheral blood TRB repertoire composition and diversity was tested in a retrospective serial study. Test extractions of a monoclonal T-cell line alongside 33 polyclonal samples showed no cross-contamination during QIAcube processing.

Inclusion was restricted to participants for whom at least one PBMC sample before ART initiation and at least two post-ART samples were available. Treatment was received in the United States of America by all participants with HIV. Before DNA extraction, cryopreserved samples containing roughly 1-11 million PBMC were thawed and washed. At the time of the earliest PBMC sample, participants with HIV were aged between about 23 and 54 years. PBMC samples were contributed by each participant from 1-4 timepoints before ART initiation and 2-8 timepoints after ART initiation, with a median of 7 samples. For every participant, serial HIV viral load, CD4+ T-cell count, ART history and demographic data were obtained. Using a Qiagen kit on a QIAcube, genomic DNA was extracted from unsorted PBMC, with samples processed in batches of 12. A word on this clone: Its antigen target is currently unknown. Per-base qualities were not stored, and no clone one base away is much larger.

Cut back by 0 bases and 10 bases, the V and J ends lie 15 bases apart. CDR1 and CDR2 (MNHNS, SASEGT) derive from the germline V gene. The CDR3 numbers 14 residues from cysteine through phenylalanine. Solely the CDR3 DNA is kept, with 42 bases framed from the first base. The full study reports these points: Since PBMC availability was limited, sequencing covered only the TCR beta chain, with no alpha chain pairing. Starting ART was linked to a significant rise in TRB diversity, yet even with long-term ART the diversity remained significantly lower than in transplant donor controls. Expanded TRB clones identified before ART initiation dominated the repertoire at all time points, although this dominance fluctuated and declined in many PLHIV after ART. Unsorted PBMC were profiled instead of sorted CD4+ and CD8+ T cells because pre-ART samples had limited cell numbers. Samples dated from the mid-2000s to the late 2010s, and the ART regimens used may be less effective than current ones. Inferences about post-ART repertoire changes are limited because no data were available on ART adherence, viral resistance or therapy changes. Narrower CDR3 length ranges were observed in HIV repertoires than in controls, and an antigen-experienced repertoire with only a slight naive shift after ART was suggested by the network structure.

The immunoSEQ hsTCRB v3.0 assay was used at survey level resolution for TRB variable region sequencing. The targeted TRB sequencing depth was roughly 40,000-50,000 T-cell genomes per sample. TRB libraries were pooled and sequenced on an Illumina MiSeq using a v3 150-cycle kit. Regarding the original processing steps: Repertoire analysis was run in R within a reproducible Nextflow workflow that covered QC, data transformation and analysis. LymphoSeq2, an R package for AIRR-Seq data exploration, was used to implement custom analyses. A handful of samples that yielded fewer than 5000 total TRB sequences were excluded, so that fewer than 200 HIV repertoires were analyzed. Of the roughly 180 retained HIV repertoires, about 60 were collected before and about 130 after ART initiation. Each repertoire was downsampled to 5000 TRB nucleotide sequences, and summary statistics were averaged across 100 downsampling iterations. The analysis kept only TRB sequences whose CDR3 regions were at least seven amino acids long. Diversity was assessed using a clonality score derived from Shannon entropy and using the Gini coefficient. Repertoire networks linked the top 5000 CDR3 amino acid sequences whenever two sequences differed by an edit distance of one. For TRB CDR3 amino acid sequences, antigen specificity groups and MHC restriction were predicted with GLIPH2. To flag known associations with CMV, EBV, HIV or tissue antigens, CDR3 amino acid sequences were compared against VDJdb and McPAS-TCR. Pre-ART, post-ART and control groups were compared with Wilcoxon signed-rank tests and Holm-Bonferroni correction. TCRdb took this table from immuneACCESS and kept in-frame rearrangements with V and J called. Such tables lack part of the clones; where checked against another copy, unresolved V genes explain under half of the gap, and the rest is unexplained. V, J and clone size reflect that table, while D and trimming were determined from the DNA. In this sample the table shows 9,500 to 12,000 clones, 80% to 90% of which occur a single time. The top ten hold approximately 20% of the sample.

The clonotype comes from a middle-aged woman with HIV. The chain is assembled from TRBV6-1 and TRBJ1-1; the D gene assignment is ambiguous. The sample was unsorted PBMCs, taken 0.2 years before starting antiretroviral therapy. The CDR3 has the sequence CASSEALLGTAAFF. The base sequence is TGTGCCAGCAGTGAAGCGCTTCTAGGCACGGCAGCTTTCTTT.